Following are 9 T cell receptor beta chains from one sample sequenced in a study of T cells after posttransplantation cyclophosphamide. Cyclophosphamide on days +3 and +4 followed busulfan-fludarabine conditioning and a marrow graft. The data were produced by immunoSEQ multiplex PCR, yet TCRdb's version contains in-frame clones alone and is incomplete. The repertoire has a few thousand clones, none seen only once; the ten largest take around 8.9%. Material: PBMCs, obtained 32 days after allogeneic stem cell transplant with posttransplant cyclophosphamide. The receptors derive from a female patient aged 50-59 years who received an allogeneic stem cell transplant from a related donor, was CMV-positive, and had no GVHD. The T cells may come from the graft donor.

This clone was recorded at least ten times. DNA of the CDR3: TGTGCCAGCTCACCGACAGGGGGCGACACTGAAGCTTTCTTT. This gives the protein CASSPTGGDTEAFF. The chain combines TRBV18 with TRBJ1-1, with TRBD1 identical over 10 bases. Germline CDR1 reads KGHSH; CDR2 reads LQKENI. The V and J ends lost 3 bases and 3 bases, in that order; junction bases with no gene match: 1. This CDR3 has 14 residues.

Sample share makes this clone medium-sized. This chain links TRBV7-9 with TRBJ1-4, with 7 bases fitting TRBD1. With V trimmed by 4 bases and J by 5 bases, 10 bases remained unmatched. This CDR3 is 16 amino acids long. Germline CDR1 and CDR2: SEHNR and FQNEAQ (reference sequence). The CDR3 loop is CASSYGQGGGNEKLFF. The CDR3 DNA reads TGTGCCAGCAGCTATGGGCAGGGGGGAGGGAATGAAAAACTGTTTTTT.

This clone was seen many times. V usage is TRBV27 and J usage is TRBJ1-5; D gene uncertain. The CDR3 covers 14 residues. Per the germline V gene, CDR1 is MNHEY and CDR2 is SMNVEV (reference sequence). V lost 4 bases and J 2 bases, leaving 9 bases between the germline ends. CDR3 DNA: TGTGCCAGCAGTTCTACCTTCGGCAATCAGCCCCAGCATTTT. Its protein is CASSSTFGNQPQHF.

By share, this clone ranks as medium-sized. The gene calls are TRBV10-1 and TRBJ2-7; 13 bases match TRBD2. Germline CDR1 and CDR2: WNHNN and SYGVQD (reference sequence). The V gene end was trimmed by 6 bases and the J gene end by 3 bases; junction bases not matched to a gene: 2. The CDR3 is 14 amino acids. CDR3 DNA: TGCGCCAGCAGCCGACTAGCGGGAGGCTACGAGCAGTACTTC. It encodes CASSRLAGGYEQYF.

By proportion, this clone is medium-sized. The CDR3, as DNA: TGTGCCAGCAGCCTTTTAGGGGTAGGGGATCAGCCCCAGCATTTT. Translation gives CASSLLGVGDQPQHF. The genes are TRBV5-8 and TRBJ1-5; D might be TRBD1 (5 bases). Trimming left V 4 bases short and J 5 bases short, with 16 bases between. The CDR3 is made up of 15 amino acids. Germline V gene data show CDR1 as SGHTS and CDR2 as YDEGEE.

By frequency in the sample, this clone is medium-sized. DNA of the CDR3: TGTGCCAGCAGTTACTCAGGGACAGAGGGCTACACCTTC. Amino acid sequence: CASSYSGTEGYTF. V is TRBV6-5 and J is TRBJ1-2; 7 bases fit TRBD1. The junction had 3 bases not matched to a gene; V was cut back by 0 bases and J by 8 bases. The CDR3 has 13 amino acids. From germline, CDR1 is MNHEY and CDR2 SVGAGI.

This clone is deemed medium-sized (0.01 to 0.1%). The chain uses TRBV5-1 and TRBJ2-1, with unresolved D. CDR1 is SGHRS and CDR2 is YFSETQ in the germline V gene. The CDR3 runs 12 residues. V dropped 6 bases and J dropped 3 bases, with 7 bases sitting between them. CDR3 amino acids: CASMNSYNEQFF. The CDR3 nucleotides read TGCGCCAGCATGAACAGCTACAATGAGCAGTTCTTC.

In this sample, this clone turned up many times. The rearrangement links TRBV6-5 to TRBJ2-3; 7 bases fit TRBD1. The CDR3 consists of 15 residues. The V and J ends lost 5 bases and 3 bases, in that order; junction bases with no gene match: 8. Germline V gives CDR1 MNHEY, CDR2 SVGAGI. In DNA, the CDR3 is TGTGCCAGCAGTCGAGGACAGGCATTAACAGATACGCAGTATTTT. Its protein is CASSRGQALTDTQYF.

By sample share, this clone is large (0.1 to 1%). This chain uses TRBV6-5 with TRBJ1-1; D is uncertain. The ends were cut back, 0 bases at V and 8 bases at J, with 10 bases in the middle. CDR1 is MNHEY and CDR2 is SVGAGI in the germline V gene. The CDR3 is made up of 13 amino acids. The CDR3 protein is CASSYSIGWEAFF. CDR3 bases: TGTGCCAGCAGTTACTCGATAGGGTGGGAAGCTTTCTTT.